The T cell receptor (beta chain) described here comes from a study of cytomegalovirus exposure and HLA in healthy donors. Study observations and caveats: Analysis was carried out at a later point, and it linked a missense DCLRE1C variant to TCR beta V- and J-gene trimming. An analysis that was carried out later associated 15,000 to 20,000 TCR beta sequences with HLA alleles at 0.05 false discovery rate.

Vbeta (60) and Jbeta (13) primers were used in the PCR. Libraries were prepared by immunoSEQ multiplex PCR; TCRdb keeps only in-frame clonotypes and omits some of them. The sample lists 85,000 to 100,000 clones; 86% were seen once. With respect to this clone: Its antigen remains unknown.

CDR3 length: 13 residues. Germline-derived CDR1 and CDR2 are LNHDA and SQIVND (reference sequence). The V gene lost 0 bases and the J gene lost 5 bases, with 7 bases spanning the gap. The origin of this receptor is a man aged 30-40 years in good health and CMV-seropositive. Sample: PBMCs. The chain uses TRBV19 and TRBJ1-1, with D tentatively TRBD1 (5 bases). The CDR3 reads CASSIERGTEAFF. In nucleotides, the CDR3 is TGTGCCAGTAGTATAGAAAGGGGTACTGAAGCTTTCTTT.